This TCR beta chain is from a study of blood T cell repertoires in COVID-19. Whole-study context: Researchers got acute and convalescent COVID-19 samples from the United States, Italy and Spain. PBMCs, B-cell-depleted T cells, or T cells provided the cDNA or gDNA that made up the material.

Original handling: Nucleated cell number was recorded as an estimate derived from reference gene primer amplification. Measured with immunoSEQ multiplex PCR; TCRdb has only the in-frame clones, and not every one. The DNA was the basis for D and trimming; V, J and clone size are from that table. The table includes around 200,000 clones, 85% detected once. Trimming cost V 6 bases and J 2 bases, with 19 bases left between them. Germline assignment: CDR1 GTSNPN and CDR2 SVGIG (reference sequence). The CDR3 is made up of 15 amino acids. The V call is TRBV30, the J call TRBJ1-2; D unresolved. The specimen was PBMCs or T cells enriched from blood (not recorded which). This clonotype was sampled from a man aged 35 to 55 who had recovered from COVID-19. Here the CDR3 reads CACSVPGKINYGYTF. CDR3 sequence (DNA): TGTGCCTGTTCAGTTCCGGGAAAAATAAACTATGGCTACACCTTC.